This TCR beta chain was retrieved from a study of T cell responses to AZD1222 COVID-19 vaccine. Germline V CDR1 and CDR2: GTSNPN, SVGIG (reference sequence). This CDR3 comprises 14 residues. Trimming removed 0 bases at V and 6 bases at J, with 12 bases between. With respect to this clone: Its specificity is not known.

Assay: immunoSEQ multiplex PCR; the TCRdb copy retains only in-frame clones and omits some. Of approximately 150,000 clones listed, approximately 88% are singletons. Study-level points and caveats: Baseline seropositivity characterized only six AZD1222 recipients.

This TCR derives from an adult in good health. The J gene is TRBJ1-5, the V gene TRBV30, with D maybe TRBD1 (6 bases). The specimen comprised peripheral blood, sampled on day 0 of AZD1222 vaccination. The CDR3 DNA is TGTGCCTGGAGTGTACAGGGACGGAGTCAGCCCCAGCATTTT. Its protein product is CAWSVQGRSQPQHF.